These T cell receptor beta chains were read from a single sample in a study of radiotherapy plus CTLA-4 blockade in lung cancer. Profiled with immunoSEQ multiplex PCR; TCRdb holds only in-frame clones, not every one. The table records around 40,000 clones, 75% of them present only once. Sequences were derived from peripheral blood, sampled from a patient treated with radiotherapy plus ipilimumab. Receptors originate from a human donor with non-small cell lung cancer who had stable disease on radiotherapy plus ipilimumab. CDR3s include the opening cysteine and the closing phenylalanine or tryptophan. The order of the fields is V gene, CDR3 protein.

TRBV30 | CAWSVTGWTEAFF
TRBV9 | CASSVAGRGYTGELFF
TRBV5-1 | CASSSAAGLGETQYF
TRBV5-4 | CASSSRTGANEKLFF
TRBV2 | CASSGTSGGAQFF
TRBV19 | CASRRQVHSPLHF
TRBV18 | CASSPSGGRNEQFF
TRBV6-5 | CASTTTIEGSPLHF
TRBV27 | CASRPGTAYFYGYTF
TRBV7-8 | CASSLTRGTQYF
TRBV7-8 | CASSPAQNSPLHF
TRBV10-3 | CAISESDSSGNTIYF
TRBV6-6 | CASSRDSVYEQYF
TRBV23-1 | CATAEPLEMNTEAFF
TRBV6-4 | CASSPTARNTDTQYF
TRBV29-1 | CSVATGVNYGYTF
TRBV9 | CASSVLGQGGTGELFF
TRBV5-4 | CASSFGGASTDTQYF
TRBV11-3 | CASSSIETQYF
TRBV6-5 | CASSWDRVRSPLHF
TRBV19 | CASSPGQGWTGELFF
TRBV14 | CATNAKPYNEQFF
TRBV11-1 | CASSLGTSGGRSYEQYF
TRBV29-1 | CSVTRGLGNEQFF
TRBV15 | CATSSRYSNTEAFF